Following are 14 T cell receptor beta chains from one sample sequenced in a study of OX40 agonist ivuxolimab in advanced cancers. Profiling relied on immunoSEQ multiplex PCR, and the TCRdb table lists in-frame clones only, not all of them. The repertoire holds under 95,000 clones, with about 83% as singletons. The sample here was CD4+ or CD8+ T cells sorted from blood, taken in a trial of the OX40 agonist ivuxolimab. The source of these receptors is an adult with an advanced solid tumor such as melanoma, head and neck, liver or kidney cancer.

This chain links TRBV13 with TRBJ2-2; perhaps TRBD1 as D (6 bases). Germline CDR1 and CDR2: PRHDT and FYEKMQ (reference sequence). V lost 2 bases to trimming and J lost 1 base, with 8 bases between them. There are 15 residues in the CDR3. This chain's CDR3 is CASSLYRVNTGELFF. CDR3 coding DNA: TGTGCCAGCAGCTTATACAGGGTGAACACCGGGGAGCTGTTTTTT. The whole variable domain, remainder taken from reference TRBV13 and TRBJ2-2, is AAGVIQSPRHLIKEKRETATLKCYPIPRHDTVYWYQQGPGQDPQFLISFYEKMQSDKGSIPDRFSAQQFSDYHSELNMSSLELGDSALYFCASSLYRVNTGELFFGEGSRLTVL.

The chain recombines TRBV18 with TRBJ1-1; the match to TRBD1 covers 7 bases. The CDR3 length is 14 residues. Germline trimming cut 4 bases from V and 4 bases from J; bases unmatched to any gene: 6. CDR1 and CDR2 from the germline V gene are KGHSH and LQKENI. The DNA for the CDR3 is TGTGCCAGCTCACAGGGGGCAGGGGGCACTGAAGCTTTCTTT. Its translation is CASSQGAGGTEAFF.

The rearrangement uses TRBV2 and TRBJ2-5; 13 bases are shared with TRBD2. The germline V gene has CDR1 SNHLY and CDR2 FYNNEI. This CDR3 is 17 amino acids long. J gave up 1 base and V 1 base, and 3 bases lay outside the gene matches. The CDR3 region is CASSEGTSGGLQETQYF. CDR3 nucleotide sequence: TGTGCCAGCAGTGAAGGGACTAGCGGGGGACTCCAAGAGACCCAGTACTTC.

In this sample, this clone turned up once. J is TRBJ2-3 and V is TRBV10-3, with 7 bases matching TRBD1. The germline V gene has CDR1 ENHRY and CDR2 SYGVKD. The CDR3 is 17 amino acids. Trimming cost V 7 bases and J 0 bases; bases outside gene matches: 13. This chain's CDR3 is CAIKGPSGGNSTDTQYF. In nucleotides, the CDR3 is TGTGCCATCAAAGGCCCTTCAGGGGGTAACAGCACAGATACGCAGTATTTT.

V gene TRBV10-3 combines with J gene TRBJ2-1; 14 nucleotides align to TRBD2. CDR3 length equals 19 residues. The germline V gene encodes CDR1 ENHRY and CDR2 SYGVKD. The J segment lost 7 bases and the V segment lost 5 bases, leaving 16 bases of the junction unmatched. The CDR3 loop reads CAISSSSGTSGRGRNEQFF. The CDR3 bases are TGTGCCATCAGTTCATCCTCCGGGACTAGCGGGAGAGGGAGGAATGAGCAGTTCTTC.

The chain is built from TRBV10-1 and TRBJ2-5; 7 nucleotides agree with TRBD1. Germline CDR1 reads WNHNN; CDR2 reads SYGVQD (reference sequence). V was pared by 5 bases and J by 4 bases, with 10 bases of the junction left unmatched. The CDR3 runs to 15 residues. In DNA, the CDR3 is TGCGCCAGCAGTCGGGACAGCGAAAACCTAGAGACCCAGTACTTC. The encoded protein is CASSRDSENLETQYF.

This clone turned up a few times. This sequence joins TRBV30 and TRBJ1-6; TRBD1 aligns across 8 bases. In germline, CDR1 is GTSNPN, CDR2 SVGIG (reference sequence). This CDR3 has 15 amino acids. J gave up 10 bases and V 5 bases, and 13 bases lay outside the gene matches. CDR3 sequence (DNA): TGTGCCTGGGGTACCTTGACAGGGGCGCAATCACCCCTCCACTTT. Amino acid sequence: CAWGTLTGAQSPLHF. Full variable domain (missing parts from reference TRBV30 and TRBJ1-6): SQTIHQWPATLVQPVGSPLSLECTVEGTSNPNLYWYRQAAGRGLQLLFYSVGIGQISSEVPQNLSASRPQDRQFILSSKKLLLSDSGFYLCAWGTLTGAQSPLHFGNGTRLTVT.

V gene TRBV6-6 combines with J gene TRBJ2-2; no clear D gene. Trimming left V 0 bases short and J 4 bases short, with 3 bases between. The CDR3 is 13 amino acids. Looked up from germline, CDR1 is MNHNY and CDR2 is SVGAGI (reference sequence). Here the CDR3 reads CASSYSGTGELFF. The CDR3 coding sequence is TGTGCCAGCAGTTACTCGGGCACCGGGGAGCTGTTTTTT.

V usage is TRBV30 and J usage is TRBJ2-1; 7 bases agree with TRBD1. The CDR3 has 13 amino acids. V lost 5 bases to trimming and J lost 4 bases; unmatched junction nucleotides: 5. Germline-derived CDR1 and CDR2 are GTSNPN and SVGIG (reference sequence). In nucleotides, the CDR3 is TGTGCCTGGTTACCGGGACAGTACAATGAGCAGTTCTTC. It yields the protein CAWLPGQYNEQFF.

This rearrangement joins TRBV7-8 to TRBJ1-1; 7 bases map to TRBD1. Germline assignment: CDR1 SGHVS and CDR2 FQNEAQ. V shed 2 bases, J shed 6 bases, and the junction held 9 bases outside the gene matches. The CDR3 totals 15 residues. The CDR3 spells CASSLTTTGNAEAFF. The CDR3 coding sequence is TGTGCCAGCAGCTTAACCACGACAGGGAATGCTGAAGCTTTCTTT. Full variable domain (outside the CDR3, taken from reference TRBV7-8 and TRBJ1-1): GAGVSQSPRYKVAKRGQDVALRCDPISGHVSLFWYQQALGQGPEFLTYFQNEAQLDKSGLPSDRFFAERPEGSVSTLKIQRTQQEDSAVYLCASSLTTTGNAEAFFGQGTRLTVV.

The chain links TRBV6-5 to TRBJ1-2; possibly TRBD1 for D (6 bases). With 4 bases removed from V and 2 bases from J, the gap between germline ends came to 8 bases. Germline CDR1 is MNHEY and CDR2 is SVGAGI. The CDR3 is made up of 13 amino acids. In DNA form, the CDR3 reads TGTGCCAGCAGTTTAGGGGGAAACTATGGCTACACCTTC. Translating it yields CASSLGGNYGYTF.

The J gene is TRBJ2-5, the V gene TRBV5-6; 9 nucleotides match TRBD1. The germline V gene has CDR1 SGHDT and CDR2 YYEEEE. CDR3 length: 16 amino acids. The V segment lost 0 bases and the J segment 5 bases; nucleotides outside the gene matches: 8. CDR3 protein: CASSLARTGEEETQYF. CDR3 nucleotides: TGTGCCAGCAGCTTGGCCAGGACAGGGGAGGAGGAGACCCAGTACTTC.

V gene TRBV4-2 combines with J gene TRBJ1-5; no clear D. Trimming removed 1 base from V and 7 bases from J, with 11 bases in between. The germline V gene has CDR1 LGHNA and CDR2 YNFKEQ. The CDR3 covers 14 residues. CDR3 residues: CASSQGGTLQPQHF. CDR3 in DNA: TGTGCCAGCAGCCAAGGAGGTACTTTGCAGCCCCAGCATTTT.

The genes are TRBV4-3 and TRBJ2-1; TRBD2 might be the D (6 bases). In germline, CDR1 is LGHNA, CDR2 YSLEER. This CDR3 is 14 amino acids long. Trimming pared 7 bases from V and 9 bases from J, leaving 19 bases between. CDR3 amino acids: CASISPRRGCEQFF. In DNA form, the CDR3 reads TGCGCCAGCATCTCTCCCCGGCGGGGATGTGAGCAGTTCTTC.